The 12 T cell receptor beta chains listed next were all sequenced from one sample in a study of blood T cell repertoires in COVID-19. Only in-frame clones appear in the TCRdb table, and some are missing; sequencing was by immunoSEQ multiplex PCR. The data contain approximately 100,000 clones, about 90% of them seen just once; the ten biggest clones take up around 10%. The sequenced material came from peripheral blood. All receptors derive from a woman aged 30 to 39 with acute or convalescent COVID-19.

Only one count was recorded for this clone. The rearrangement links TRBV9 to TRBJ2-1, with 8 nucleotides matching TRBD2. V trimming: 0 bases; J trimming: 4 bases; junction bases outside the gene matches: 3. CDR1 is SGDLS and CDR2 is YYNGEE in the germline V gene. The CDR3 loop spans 15 amino acids. CDR3 bases: TGTGCCAGCAGCGTAGCGGGGGGGCCTTACAATGAGCAGTTCTTC. It yields the protein CASSVAGGPYNEQFF.

This clone was found a few times. This rearrangement joins TRBV20-1 to TRBJ2-7; unclear D gene. Trimming shortened V by 5 bases and J by 3 bases, and 5 bases separated the two germline ends. This CDR3 contains 10 residues. Germline CDR1 DFQATT, CDR2 SNEGSKA (reference sequence). The CDR3 spells CSAPFYEQYF. The CDR3 nucleotides read TGCAGTGCTCCCTTCTACGAGCAGTACTTC.

V gene TRBV3-1 (or the pseudogene TRBV3-2) combines with J gene TRBJ2-1; 9 bases fit TRBD2. Germline CDR1 and CDR2: LGHDT and YNNKEL (reference sequence). The CDR3 is 12 residues long. The J segment lost 14 bases and the V segment lost 3 bases, leaving 5 bases of the junction unmatched. Written as DNA, the CDR3 is TGTGCCAGCAGCCAGGCTGGGACTAGCAAGTTCTTC. It encodes CASSQAGTSKFF.

The sample holds one count of this clone. The V gene is TRBV28, the J gene TRBJ2-7, with TRBD2 as a possible D gene (6 bases). The V gene's germline CDR1 is MDHEN and CDR2 SYDVKM. Trimming shortened V by 7 bases and J by 4 bases, and 11 bases separated the two germline ends. This CDR3 has 12 residues. The CDR3 is CASTAGTYEQYF. In DNA, the CDR3 is TGTGCCAGCACAGCCGGGACTTACGAGCAGTACTTC.

The chain combines TRBV9 with TRBJ2-7; 8 nucleotides line up with TRBD2. The junction had 2 bases not matched to a gene; V was cut back by 0 bases and J by 0 bases. Germline V gene lookup returns CDR1 SGDLS and CDR2 YYNGEE. The CDR3 runs 15 residues. For the CDR3, the DNA is TGTGCCAGCAGCGTAGGGACTAGCCCCTCCTACGAGCAGTACTTC. Residues: CASSVGTSPSYEQYF. The variable domain in full, completed from reference TRBV9 and TRBJ2-7, reads DSGVTQTPKHLITATGQRVTLRCSPRSGDLSVYWYQQSLDQGLQFLIQYYNGEERAKGNILERFSAQQFPDLHSELNLSSLELGDSALYFCASSVGTSPSYEQYFGPGTRLTVT.

The CDR3 DNA reads TGTGCCAGCAGTCTGAGTGGCGGGGGGCCAACGAGGGACAATGAGCAGTTCTTC. Protein sequence: CASSLSGGGPTRDNEQFF. V usage is TRBV7-2 and J usage is TRBJ2-1; TRBD2 matches 8 bases. The CDR3 spans 18 residues. The germline CDR1 and CDR2 sequences are SGHTA and FQGNSA. With 6 bases clipped from V and 5 bases from J, the junction kept 18 bases outside the gene matches.

The J gene is TRBJ2-2, the V gene TRBV9; 9 bases fit TRBD1. CDR1 is SGDLS and CDR2 is YYNGEE in the germline V gene. The CDR3 covers 15 residues. Unmatched junction bases numbered 8, after V lost 4 bases and J lost 7 bases. CDR3 nucleotide sequence: TGTGCCAGCAGCCCCCCGGGACAGGGAAACGGGGAGCTGTTTTTT. Protein product: CASSPPGQGNGELFF.

Here the CDR3 DNA reads TGCGCCAGCAGCCAAGACCGGGGGTCAGCTATTTCCTACGAGCAGTACTTC. Translated: CASSQDRGSAISYEQYF. The chain combines TRBV4-1 with TRBJ2-7; possible D gene TRBD2, 6 bases. Deletions cut 0 bases from V and 1 base from J, with 16 bases between. This CDR3 comprises 17 residues. Germline loops: CDR1 MGHRA, CDR2 YSYEKL.

V usage is TRBV4-1 and J usage is TRBJ2-7; 7 positions match TRBD1. This CDR3 region has 15 residues. With V trimmed by 1 base and J by 3 bases, 6 bases remained unmatched. Germline-derived CDR1 and CDR2 are MGHRA and YSYEKL. The CDR3 DNA reads TGCGCCAGCAGCCAAGTGACAGGGATACACTACGAGCAGTACTTC. Amino acids: CASSQVTGIHYEQYF.

V gene TRBV30 combines with J gene TRBJ2-1, with D perhaps matching TRBD1 (5 bases). The CDR3 runs to 16 residues. The V gene's germline CDR1 is GTSNPN and CDR2 SVGIG (reference sequence). Trimming removed 2 bases from V and 6 bases from J, with 20 bases in between. The CDR3 sequence is CAWSNEYSGLVNEQFF. For the CDR3, the DNA is TGTGCCTGGAGTAACGAGTACTCAGGGTTAGTCAATGAGCAGTTCTTC. Variable domain in full (rest from reference TRBV30 and TRBJ2-1): SQTIHQWPATLVQPVGSPLSLECTVEGTSNPNLYWYRQAAGRGLQLLFYSVGIGQISSEVPQNLSASRPQDRQFILSSKKLLLSDSGFYLCAWSNEYSGLVNEQFFGPGTRLTVL.

This chain links TRBV27 with TRBJ2-7, with a weak D call TRBD1 (6 bases). The V gene lost 7 bases and the J gene lost 0 bases, with 16 bases spanning the gap. The CDR3 loop spans 15 amino acids. Germline values: CDR1 MNHEY, CDR2 SMNVEV (reference sequence). CDR3 in amino acids: CASTQAGVGSYEQYF. CDR3 DNA sequence: TGTGCCAGCACCCAGGCAGGGGTCGGCTCCTACGAGCAGTACTTC.

The chain has TRBV28 and TRBJ2-3; 7 bases match TRBD2. V was clipped by 2 bases and J by 2 bases; unmatched bases: 4. This CDR3 spans 15 amino acids. Germline CDR1 and CDR2: MDHEN and SYDVKM. The CDR3: CASSLGTTSTDTQYF. CDR3 in DNA: TGTGCCAGCAGTTTAGGGACTACCTCCACAGATACGCAGTATTTT.